This T cell receptor (beta chain) was recovered during a study of T cells in localized non-small cell lung cancer. General study results and limits: Uninvolved nearby lung showed the greatest T cell clonality, exceeding that found in tumor. A median of about 52 clones ranked among the top 100 in tumor appeared in adjacent lung.

The protocol was immunoSEQ multiplex PCR, while the TCRdb copy is restricted to in-frame clones and leaves out a portion. The table includes roughly 36,000 clones, approximately 91% detected once. V lost 1 base, J lost 2 bases, and 12 bases lay in between. This CDR3 comprises 15 residues. Germline assignment: CDR1 MGHRA and CDR2 YSYEKL. Regarding this clone: Its antigen is unknown.

Sample: PBMCs, taken before any cancer treatment. This chain joins TRBV4-1 and TRBJ2-7; D gene uncertain. This receptor was obtained from a man between 35 and 75 years old with stage II lung adenocarcinoma. The CDR3 protein is CASSQVHGTTYEQYF. DNA of the CDR3: TGCGCCAGCAGCCAAGTGCACGGTACAACCTACGAGCAGTACTTC.